These 19 T cell receptor beta chains originate from one sample sequenced in a study of blood T cell repertoires in COVID-19. TCRdb's copy holds only in-frame clones and misses some; the assay was immunoSEQ multiplex PCR. Counted here are approximately 250,000 clones, 90% occurring once; the ten biggest clones make up about 4%. The sample consisted of PBMCs or T cells enriched from blood (not recorded which). These receptor sequences come from a woman in her thirties with acute COVID-19.

This clone was seen once. The genes are TRBV10-3 and TRBJ1-6; TRBD1 aligns across 12 bases. V was pared by 2 bases and J by 8 bases, with 7 bases of the junction left unmatched. CDR3 length equals 17 residues. Germline CDR1 reads ENHRY; CDR2 reads SYGVKD. In DNA form, the CDR3 reads TGTGCCATCAGTGAGCCGGGACAGGGGGCAGTGGATTCACCCCTCCACTTT. This gives the protein CAISEPGQGAVDSPLHF.

The chain employs TRBV5-1 and TRBJ2-5; 7 nucleotides align to TRBD1. The CDR3 has 15 residues. V shed 0 bases and J 2 bases; nucleotides not matched to a gene: 4. Germline CDR1 is SGHRS and CDR2 is YFSETQ. The CDR3: CASSLAPGGQETQYF. Here the CDR3 DNA reads TGCGCCAGCAGCTTGGCCCCAGGGGGACAAGAGACCCAGTACTTC. Full variable domain (outside the CDR3, taken from reference TRBV5-1 and TRBJ2-5): KAGVTQTPRYLIKTRGQQVTLSCSPISGHRSVSWYQQTPGQGLQFLFEYFSETQRNKGNFPGRFSGRQFSNSRSEMNVSTLELGDSALYLCASSLAPGGQETQYFGPGTRLLVL.

The chain has TRBV6-5 and TRBJ2-3, with D possibly matching TRBD2 (6 bases). Germline CDR1 reads MNHEY; CDR2 reads SVGAGI. V was clipped by 6 bases and J by 0 bases, with 10 bases between them. The CDR3 is made up of 14 amino acids. The CDR3 nucleotides read TGTGCCAGCAGACCGGGACTTAGCACAGATACGCAGTATTTT. It is translated as CASRPGLSTDTQYF.

The chain carries TRBV28 and TRBJ1-5; D possibly corresponds to TRBD1 (6 bases). Trimming stripped 6 bases from V and 7 bases from J, with 16 bases between. The CDR3 is made up of 14 amino acids. Germline-derived CDR1 and CDR2 are MDHEN and SYDVKM. Here the CDR3 reads CASSQGGGRQPQHF. CDR3 DNA sequence: TGTGCCAGCAGCCAAGGGGGGGGACGACAGCCCCAGCATTTT.

The chain's CDR3 is CASSLVRDEQFF. CDR3 bases: TGTGCCAGCAGTTTAGTTCGGGATGAGCAGTTCTTC. The chain joins TRBV12-3 or TRBV12-4 to TRBJ2-1; D ambiguous. V was cut by 1 base and J by 8 bases, with 6 bases left in between. The CDR3 has 12 residues.

The chain combines TRBV5-6 with TRBJ2-1; D might be TRBD2 (6 bases). The CDR3 is made up of 15 amino acids. Trimming stripped 4 bases from V and 1 base from J, with 12 bases between. The germline gives CDR1 SGHDT, CDR2 YYEEEE. CDR3 amino acids: CASSDVAVSYNEQFF. CDR3 DNA: TGTGCCAGCAGCGACGTAGCGGTATCCTACAATGAGCAGTTCTTC.

This chain connects TRBV5-1 to TRBJ2-1, with 11 bases matching TRBD2. Germline lookup yields CDR1 SGHRS and CDR2 YFSETQ. Unmatched junction bases numbered 2, after V lost 0 bases and J lost 6 bases. The CDR3 has 15 amino acids. The CDR3 spells CASSLGTSGLNEQFF. The DNA for the CDR3 is TGCGCCAGCAGCTTGGGGACTAGCGGGCTCAATGAGCAGTTCTTC.

The chain joins TRBV7-9 to TRBJ2-5; 7 bases agree with TRBD2. This CDR3 contains 15 residues. The trim removed 5 bases at V and 1 base at J, leaving 7 bases unmatched. CDR1 and CDR2 from the germline V gene are SEHNR and FQNEAQ (reference sequence). The chain's CDR3 is CASSLNSGGQETQYF. The CDR3 coding sequence is TGTGCCAGCAGCCTCAACTCGGGAGGCCAAGAGACCCAGTACTTC.

The chain carries TRBV5-1 and TRBJ2-1; TRBD2 matches 14 bases. The V gene's germline CDR1 is SGHRS and CDR2 YFSETQ. V shed 6 bases, J shed 7 bases, and the junction held 9 bases outside the gene matches. This CDR3 has 16 residues. The CDR3 nucleotides read TGCGCCAGCACTTTGTGGGGGACTAGCGGGAGTAATGAGCAGTTCTTC. The encoded protein is CASTLWGTSGSNEQFF.

V and J are TRBV28 and TRBJ2-1; 13 bases map to TRBD2. The length of the CDR3 is 16 residues. V lost 2 bases to trimming and J lost 7 bases; unmatched junction nucleotides: 5. Germline CDR1 reads MDHEN; CDR2 reads SYDVKM. The CDR3 DNA follows: TGTGCCAGCAGTTTACGGGGGACTAGCGGGAAGAATGAGCAGTTCTTC. Protein: CASSLRGTSGKNEQFF.

V usage is TRBV10-3 and J usage is TRBJ1-1; the D is unclear. V lost 1 base and J lost 3, with 3 bases in between. Germline CDR1 is ENHRY and CDR2 is SYGVKD. CDR3 size: 12 residues. CDR3 sequence reads: CAISELYTEAFF. As DNA, the CDR3 is TGTGCCATCAGTGAGTTATACACTGAAGCTTTCTTT.

The chain is built from TRBV18 and TRBJ1-2; 10 nucleotides agree with TRBD1. In germline, CDR1 is KGHSH, CDR2 LQKENI. Unmatched junction bases numbered 8, after V lost 6 bases and J lost 7 bases. This CDR3 spans 14 amino acids. CDR3 region: CASSETGGSSGYTF. CDR3 sequence (DNA): TGTGCCAGCTCCGAGACAGGGGGCTCCTCTGGCTACACCTTC.

This chain joins TRBV27 and TRBJ2-1, with TRBD1 matching 7 bases. Germline lookup yields CDR1 MNHEY and CDR2 SMNVEV (reference sequence). CDR3 length equals 14 residues. With 6 bases clipped from V and 3 bases from J, the junction kept 5 bases outside the gene matches. Here the CDR3 reads CASRPGTDYNEQFF. In DNA, the CDR3 is TGTGCCAGCAGACCTGGGACAGACTACAATGAGCAGTTCTTC.

The chain is built from TRBV30 and TRBJ2-1; 9 nucleotides align to TRBD2. The germline V gene encodes CDR1 GTSNPN and CDR2 SVGIG (reference sequence). Trimming took 7 bases from V and 3 from J; bases not matched to a gene: 19. The CDR3 is 18 residues long. The CDR3 nucleotides read TGTGCCTCATCCTCTACGGGGGCGGGAGGGCTTCACTACAATGAGCAGTTCTTC. Translated, it gives CASSSTGAGGLHYNEQFF.

The chain has TRBV27 and TRBJ1-3, with TRBD1 matching 7 bases. This CDR3 region has 14 residues. Germline V CDR1 and CDR2: MNHEY, SMNVEV (reference sequence). Trimming took 3 bases from V and 4 from J; bases not matched to a gene: 3. CDR3 sequence: CASSLSDRGNTIYF. CDR3 DNA sequence: TGTGCCAGCAGTTTGTCGGACAGGGGAAACACCATATATTTT.

The rearrangement joins TRBV27 to TRBJ2-3, with D unclear. The V and J ends lost 2 bases and 5 bases respectively, with 11 bases between them. This CDR3 has 14 amino acids. CDR1 and CDR2 from the germline V gene are MNHEY and SMNVEV (reference sequence). The CDR3 DNA follows: TGTGCCAGCAGTTTAAGCCCCGCCGGAGATACGCAGTATTTT. Encoded protein: CASSLSPAGDTQYF.

This sequence joins TRBV11-2 and TRBJ2-7, with TRBD1 matching 10 bases. The CDR3 loop spans 14 amino acids. With V trimmed by 5 bases and J by 3 bases, 4 bases remained unmatched. Germline CDR1 is SGHAT and CDR2 is FQNNGV. The CDR3 here is CASSQGQGIYEQYF. CDR3 DNA: TGTGCCAGCAGCCAGGGACAGGGGATCTACGAGCAGTACTTC.

The chain is built from TRBV7-2 and TRBJ1-5; 10 nucleotides match TRBD1. The CDR3 runs 16 residues. With 5 bases clipped from V and 4 bases from J, the junction kept 8 bases outside the gene matches. Germline lookup yields CDR1 SGHTA and CDR2 FQGNSA. The CDR3 sequence is CASSPGQGTINQPQHF. The CDR3 nucleotides read TGTGCCAGCAGCCCGGGACAGGGGACGATAAATCAGCCCCAGCATTTT.

This clone has just a few counts. J is TRBJ1-2 and V is TRBV7-3, with TRBD1 identical over 12 bases. This CDR3 is 15 amino acids long. Losses at the gene ends were 5 bases for V and 8 bases for J; bases not matched to a gene: 9. Germline CDR1 and CDR2: SGHTA and FQGTGA. The CDR3 reads CASSPQGTGGWGYTF. The CDR3 nucleotides are TGTGCCAGCAGCCCACAGGGGACAGGGGGCTGGGGCTACACCTTC.